These 19 T cell receptor beta chains originate from one sample sequenced in a study of T cell repertoires in cytomegalovirus infection. A single record per CDR3 protein comes from TCRdb applying MiXCR to the reads. The table lists 200,000 to 300,000 distinct CDR3 sequences, roughly an eighth of them singletons. Source material: PBMCs. These receptors all stem from a human donor in good health (CMV status not recorded). Some clones in this sample may be carry-over from other donors' samples.

Ten or more counts support this clonotype. J is TRBJ2-3 and V is TRBV12-3 or TRBV12-4; 12 bases fit TRBD2. V shed 6 bases, J shed 7 bases, and the junction held 5 bases outside the gene matches. The CDR3 sequence is 14 residues long. The CDR3 sequence: CASSRLAGAYTQYF. In DNA form, the CDR3 reads TGTGCCAGCAGCAGACTAGCGGGGGCCTATACGCAGTATTTT.

This clonotype has only a few counts. The rearrangement uses TRBV19 and TRBJ2-7, with D possibly being TRBD1 or TRBD2 (5 bases each). Between the trimmed V and J ends, which lost 3 bases and 3 bases, there was a span of 15 bases. This CDR3 has 15 residues. Germline V gives CDR1 LNHDA, CDR2 SQIVND (reference sequence). The DNA for the CDR3 is TGTGCCAGTAGTATTGCCCGGGACCGCCTCTACGAGCAGTACTTC. Encoded protein: CASSIARDRLYEQYF.

The CDR3 DNA follows: TGTGCCAGCCGGGCCGGATATGGCTACACCTTC. Translating gives CASRAGYGYTF. The chain couples TRBV28 to TRBJ1-2; the D is unclear. Trimming removed 8 bases at V and 5 bases at J, with 9 bases between. The CDR3 totals 11 residues. Per the germline V gene, CDR1 is MDHEN and CDR2 is SYDVKM.

This clonotype was seen ten or more times. The chain employs TRBV7-3 and TRBJ1-3, with D unclear. The germline CDR1 and CDR2 sequences are SGHTA and FQGTGA. V lost 4 bases, J lost 4 bases, and 8 bases lay in between. The CDR3 length is 13 residues. The CDR3 protein is CASSSGVGNTIYF. The CDR3 coding sequence is TGTGCCAGCAGCTCCGGGGTGGGAAACACCATATATTTT.

This clonotype has only a few counts. This CDR3 is CASNDRQSSGNTIYF. The CDR3 nucleotides are TGTGCCAGTAACGACAGGCAATCCTCTGGAAACACCATATATTTT. The chain has TRBV19 and TRBJ1-3; possible D gene TRBD1, 6 bases. Germline-derived CDR1 and CDR2 are LNHDA and SQIVND (reference sequence). The CDR3 runs 15 residues. V gave up 7 bases and J gave up 0 bases, with 13 bases separating them.

The chain links TRBV3-1 to TRBJ2-5; 7 bases align to TRBD2. Germline V gives CDR1 LGHDT, CDR2 YNNKEL (reference sequence). The CDR3 contains 13 residues. V lost 4 bases to trimming and J lost 3 bases; unmatched junction nucleotides: 2. The CDR3 DNA is TGTGCCAGCAGCCCCGCGGGGGAAGAGACCCAGTACTTC. This codes for CASSPAGEETQYF.

This clonotype was recorded many times. This rearrangement joins TRBV28 to TRBJ1-1, with unresolved D. The V end lost 3 bases, the J end lost 1 base, and 15 bases lay between the germline ends. The CDR3 has 16 amino acids. From germline, CDR1 is MDHEN and CDR2 SYDVKM. CDR3 sequence: CASSLAIGRKNTEAFF. CDR3 coding DNA: TGTGCCAGCAGTTTGGCGATCGGACGGAAGAACACTGAAGCTTTCTTT.

In this sample, this clonotype turned up many times. This chain links TRBV7-2 with TRBJ2-3; maybe TRBD1 (6 bases). The length of the CDR3 is 12 residues. V shed 5 bases and J shed 5 bases, with 8 bases lying between them. Germline assignment: CDR1 SGHTA and CDR2 FQGNSA. CDR3 in amino acids: CASSKQGDTQYF. In DNA form, the CDR3 reads TGTGCCAGCAGCAAACAGGGAGATACGCAGTATTTT.

The rearrangement uses TRBV6-6 and TRBJ2-1; 14 positions agree with TRBD2. In germline, CDR1 is MNHNY, CDR2 SVGAGI (reference sequence). This CDR3 contains 15 residues. J gave up 2 bases and V 8 bases, and 2 bases lay outside the gene matches. As DNA, the CDR3 is TGTGCCAGCGGGGGACTAGCGGGAGCCTACAATGAGCAGTTCTTC. Translated: CASGGLAGAYNEQFF.

This clonotype was seen more than once but under ten times. V usage is TRBV28 and J usage is TRBJ1-5; no clear D gene. Trimming removed 3 bases at V and 9 bases at J, with 12 bases between. The germline gives CDR1 MDHEN, CDR2 SYDVKM. The CDR3 contains 13 residues. The CDR3 protein is CASSLRPSGPQHF. CDR3 DNA: TGTGCCAGCAGTTTGAGACCTTCTGGGCCCCAGCATTTT.

The chain is built from TRBV15 and TRBJ1-4; possibly TRBD1 for D (5 bases). The CDR3 consists of 15 residues. Trimming left V 0 bases short and J 7 bases short, with 12 bases between. Germline-derived CDR1 and CDR2 are LNHNV and YYDKDF (reference sequence). The DNA of the CDR3 is TGTGCCACCAGCAGAGAGGGGAGGGGTGGTGAAAAACTGTTTTTT. It encodes CATSREGRGGEKLFF.

V and J are TRBV28 and TRBJ1-2, with a weak D call TRBD1 (6 bases). CDR3 length: 14 residues. Germline lookup yields CDR1 MDHEN and CDR2 SYDVKM. V was clipped by 6 bases and J by 4 bases, with 15 bases between them. The CDR3 sequence: CASRTGQTVYGYTF. CDR3 sequence (DNA): TGTGCCAGCAGGACTGGACAGACGGTCTATGGCTACACCTTC.

This clonotype was seen many times. The V gene is TRBV7-2, the J gene TRBJ2-7; a possible D gene is TRBD1 (6 bases). This CDR3 is built from 14 residues. With 5 bases removed from V and 2 bases from J, the gap between germline ends came to 13 bases. Per germline, CDR1 SGHTA and CDR2 FQGNSA. CDR3 loop: CASSAGAWAYEQYF. DNA for the CDR3: TGTGCCAGCAGCGCAGGGGCATGGGCCTACGAGCAGTACTTC.

The rearrangement uses TRBV6-2 or TRBV6-3 and TRBJ2-5; D remains ambiguous. Trimming stripped 6 bases from V and 0 bases from J, with 11 bases between. CDR3 length equals 14 residues. The V gene's germline CDR1 is MNHEY and CDR2 SVGEGT. This chain's CDR3 is CASRPNTYQETQYF. The DNA of the CDR3 is TGTGCCAGCAGGCCGAACACCTACCAAGAGACCCAGTACTTC.

This clonotype was recorded many times. This may stem from a read error, because a much larger clone lies one nucleotide away. V usage is TRBV7-9 and J usage is TRBJ2-7, with unresolved D. The germline V gene has CDR1 SEHNR and CDR2 FQNEAQ (reference sequence). The germline V and J ends were trimmed by 4 bases and 0 bases, with 4 bases remaining between them. The CDR3 is 12 amino acids. The CDR3 sequence is CASSWSSYEQYF. The CDR3 region has the DNA TGTGCCAGCAGCTGGAGCTCCTACGAGCAGTACTTC.

The CDR3 region is CASSSGQISSYNEQFF. Here the CDR3 DNA reads TGTGCCAGCAGTTCCGGACAGATCAGCTCCTACAATGAGCAGTTCTTC. V is TRBV6-2 or TRBV6-3 and J is TRBJ2-1, with D perhaps TRBD1 (6 bases). The CDR3 sequence is 16 residues long. Trimming cost V 4 bases and J 0 bases, with 13 bases left between them. Germline-derived CDR1 and CDR2 are MNHEY and SVGEGT.

This clonotype was observed many times. This rearrangement joins TRBV7-2 to TRBJ1-5; weak D call: TRBD1 (5 bases). The CDR3 is made up of 16 amino acids. The V and J ends lost 5 bases and 5 bases respectively, with 19 bases between them. CDR1 SGHTA and CDR2 FQGNSA come from the germline V gene. CDR3 loop: CASSPPGGAGDQPQHF. In DNA, the CDR3 is TGTGCCAGCAGCCCCCCAGGAGGGGCAGGCGATCAGCCCCAGCATTTT.

Only a few counts were recorded for this clonotype. This rearrangement joins TRBV19 to TRBJ2-4; TRBD1 matches 7 bases. This CDR3 spans 19 amino acids. V gave up 6 bases and J gave up 0 bases; unmatched junction bases: 17. Germline V gives CDR1 LNHDA, CDR2 SQIVND (reference sequence). The CDR3 DNA sequence: TGTGCCAGTAGCCCCGACAGGGCACGGCCGGAACTAGCCAAAAACATTCAGTACTTC. Amino acid sequence: CASSPDRARPELAKNIQYF.

The table lists this clonotype with a few counts. In DNA form, the CDR3 reads TGTGCCACCACTACAGCGAACACTGAAGCTTTCTTT. This translates into CATTTANTEAFF. This chain connects TRBV28 to TRBJ1-1; D unclear. Germline V lookup: CDR1 MDHEN, CDR2 SYDVKM. This CDR3 spans 12 amino acids. V was pared by 10 bases and J by 1 base, with 10 bases between. The variable domain in full, completed from reference TRBV28 and TRBJ1-1, reads DVKVTQSSRYLVKRTGEKVFLECVQDMDHENMFWYRQDPGLGLRLIYFSYDVKMKEKGDIPEGYSVSREKKERFSLILESASTNQTSMYLCATTTANTEAFFGQGTRLTVV.